This TCR beta chain was identified during a study of T-cell memory formation after mild COVID-19. Notes on the study in general: Contracting CD8+ clones were enriched in EMRA, CD4+ mainly in CM and EM.

Comment on this clonotype: Antigen: not known.

TCRdb re-called the 5' RACE reads with MiXCR, one entry per CDR3 protein. Among roughly 120,000 distinct CDR3 sequences listed, about a fifth were seen once. With V trimmed by 1 base and J by 2 bases, 14 bases remained unmatched. This CDR3 has 19 residues. Germline-derived CDR1 and CDR2 are SGHVS and FNYEAQ. This clonotype was sampled from a man younger than 35 who had mild COVID-19 (a few samples of this study predate the infection). Cell type and time point are not known. What was sequenced was PBMCs or a T cell subset sorted from them (not recorded which). This chain connects TRBV7-6 to TRBJ2-3; 8 bases align to TRBD2. The CDR3 is CASSLGPPGSGVFTDTQYF. As DNA, the CDR3 is TGTGCCAGCAGCTTAGGGCCCCCGGGTAGCGGGGTTTTCACAGATACGCAGTATTTT.